The rows below give T cell receptor beta chains drawn from one sample of a study of blood T cell repertoires in COVID-19. Measured with immunoSEQ multiplex PCR; TCRdb has only the in-frame clones, and not every one. The profile shows fewer than 300,000 clones, 70% to 90% of them singletons. The source material was peripheral blood. These receptors were taken from a woman between 45 and 60 years old with acute or convalescent COVID-19. Both conserved end residues are part of each CDR3. Each record gives: V gene, J gene, D gene, clone size, CDR3 DNA, CDR3 protein. The D gene is left open where the match is weak. Where a row states a size, it is once, few, many or the class of an expanded clone; other rows omit it.

v_call: TRBV3-1/TRBV3-2; j_call: TRBJ1-4; d_call: NA; clone_size: NA; cdr3_nt: TGTGCCAGCAGCCAGCCGCGGCCCCTGGATGAAAAACTGTTTTTT; cdr3_aa: CASSQPRPLDEKLFF
v_call: TRBV6-5; j_call: TRBJ2-3; d_call: NA; clone_size: NA; cdr3_nt: TGTGCCAGCAGTACCGGAGATACGCAGTATTTT; cdr3_aa: CASSTGDTQYF
v_call: TRBV5-1; j_call: TRBJ2-2; d_call: TRBD2; clone_size: NA; cdr3_nt: TGCGCCAGCAGCTTACCCAGCGGGAGCGGCACCGGGGAGCTGTTTTTT; cdr3_aa: CASSLPSGSGTGELFF
v_call: TRBV29-1; j_call: TRBJ1-4; d_call: TRBD1; clone_size: NA; cdr3_nt: TGCAGCGTTGAAGTCCGGACAGGGGATAATGAAAAACTGTTTTTT; cdr3_aa: CSVEVRTGDNEKLFF
v_call: TRBV4-1; j_call: TRBJ2-7; d_call: NA; clone_size: NA; cdr3_nt: TGCGCCAGCAGCCAAGTATCGTACGAGCAGTACTTC; cdr3_aa: CASSQVSYEQYF
v_call: TRBV19; j_call: TRBJ2-3; d_call: NA; clone_size: NA; cdr3_nt: TGTGCCAGTAGTTTAAGCACAGATACGCAGTATTTT; cdr3_aa: CASSLSTDTQYF
v_call: TRBV29-1; j_call: TRBJ1-2; d_call: TRBD1; clone_size: NA; cdr3_nt: TGCAGCGGTCAGGGGGATGGCTACACCTTC; cdr3_aa: CSGQGDGYTF
v_call: TRBV18; j_call: TRBJ1-3; d_call: NA; clone_size: NA; cdr3_nt: TGTGCCAGCTCAACAGTCAACTCTGGAAACACCATATATTTT; cdr3_aa: CASSTVNSGNTIYF
v_call: TRBV2; j_call: TRBJ1-4; d_call: NA; clone_size: NA; cdr3_nt: TGTGCCAGCAGTGAGTGGAGAGGGACTGATGAAAAACTGTTTTTT; cdr3_aa: CASSEWRGTDEKLFF
v_call: TRBV3-1/TRBV3-2; j_call: TRBJ1-3; d_call: NA; clone_size: NA; cdr3_nt: TGTGCCAGCAGCCAAGATAGGAGGAACACCATATATTTT; cdr3_aa: CASSQDRRNTIYF
v_call: TRBV7-2; j_call: TRBJ2-1; d_call: TRBD2; clone_size: NA; cdr3_nt: TGTGCCAGCAGCCGGGCGGGGACTACAAGCTACAATGAGCAGTTCTTC; cdr3_aa: CASSRAGTTSYNEQFF
v_call: TRBV28; j_call: TRBJ2-7; d_call: TRBD1; clone_size: NA; cdr3_nt: TGTGCCAGCAGTTTAGGGGGACAGACCTCCTACGAGCAGTACTTC; cdr3_aa: CASSLGGQTSYEQYF
v_call: TRBV27; j_call: TRBJ2-7; d_call: NA; clone_size: NA; cdr3_nt: TGTGCCAGCACCCCATCGGGTGCGCGCGCCTACGAGCAGTACTTC; cdr3_aa: CASTPSGARAYEQYF
v_call: TRBV19; j_call: TRBJ1-1; d_call: TRBD1; clone_size: NA; cdr3_nt: TGTGCCAGTAGTGGAGACAGGGGGCAAATTACTGAAGCTTTCTTT; cdr3_aa: CASSGDRGQITEAFF
v_call: TRBV6-2/TRBV6-3; j_call: TRBJ2-7; d_call: NA; clone_size: NA; cdr3_nt: TGTGCCAGCAGTTACCTAACTTTCTCCTACGAGCAGTACTTC; cdr3_aa: CASSYLTFSYEQYF
v_call: TRBV19; j_call: TRBJ2-1; d_call: TRBD2; clone_size: NA; cdr3_nt: TGTGCCAGTAGTATTGGGCTAGCGGGAGGGATTGAGCAGTTCTTC; cdr3_aa: CASSIGLAGGIEQFF
v_call: TRBV19; j_call: TRBJ2-5; d_call: NA; clone_size: NA; cdr3_nt: TGTGCCAGTAGTGGTCGAGGGTGGGAGACCCAGTACTTC; cdr3_aa: CASSGRGWETQYF
v_call: TRBV6-4; j_call: TRBJ2-2; d_call: NA; clone_size: NA; cdr3_nt: TGTGCCAGGGGGGACGGGAGCGCCGCCGGGGAGCTGTTTTTT; cdr3_aa: CARGDGSAAGELFF
v_call: TRBV24-1; j_call: TRBJ2-1; d_call: NA; clone_size: NA; cdr3_nt: TGTGCCACCAGTGCTCATGGGCAGGGTAGGAATGAGCAGTTCTTC; cdr3_aa: CATSAHGQGRNEQFF
v_call: TRBV28; j_call: TRBJ1-4; d_call: NA; clone_size: NA; cdr3_nt: TGTGCCAGCAGGTCGGGGGGAGAGGAGGAAAAACTGTTTTTT; cdr3_aa: CASRSGGEEEKLFF
v_call: TRBV6-5; j_call: TRBJ2-1; d_call: TRBD1; clone_size: NA; cdr3_nt: TGTGCCAGCAGAGGGACAGGGGAATTCGTAAAGCAGTTCTTC; cdr3_aa: CASRGTGEFVKQFF
v_call: TRBV27; j_call: TRBJ2-5; d_call: NA; clone_size: NA; cdr3_nt: TGTGCCAGCAGTTTAGAAGCAGGGGAGACCCAGTACTTC; cdr3_aa: CASSLEAGETQYF
v_call: TRBV6-6; j_call: TRBJ1-2; d_call: TRBD1; clone_size: few; cdr3_nt: TGTGCCAGCGCCCCGGACAGGGCCTATGGCTACACCTTC; cdr3_aa: CASAPDRAYGYTF
v_call: TRBV3-1/TRBV3-2; j_call: TRBJ2-3; d_call: NA; clone_size: NA; cdr3_nt: TGTGCCAGCAGCCAAGAGAGATATACGCAGTATTTT; cdr3_aa: CASSQERYTQYF
v_call: TRBV18; j_call: TRBJ1-5; d_call: NA; clone_size: NA; cdr3_nt: TGTGCCAGCTCGCTTACAGGGAAATATCAGCCCCAGCATTTT; cdr3_aa: CASSLTGKYQPQHF
v_call: TRBV18; j_call: TRBJ2-4; d_call: TRBD1; clone_size: NA; cdr3_nt: TGTGCCAGCTCATTACAGGGGGCACACATTCAGTACTTC; cdr3_aa: CASSLQGAHIQYF
v_call: TRBV7-9; j_call: TRBJ1-4; d_call: NA; clone_size: NA; cdr3_nt: TGTGCCAGCAGCTTAGGTCGAACTAATGAAAAACTGTTTTTT; cdr3_aa: CASSLGRTNEKLFF
v_call: TRBV12-3/TRBV12-4; j_call: TRBJ1-1; d_call: NA; clone_size: NA; cdr3_nt: TGTGCCAGCGTCTCCGGGACAAACACTGAAGCTTTCTTT; cdr3_aa: CASVSGTNTEAFF
v_call: TRBV30; j_call: TRBJ2-6; d_call: TRBD2; clone_size: NA; cdr3_nt: TGTGCCTGGACTCGCGGCCTAGCGGCCTCTGGGGCCAACGTCCTGACTTTC; cdr3_aa: CAWTRGLAASGANVLTF
v_call: TRBV24-1; j_call: TRBJ2-3; d_call: NA; clone_size: NA; cdr3_nt: TGTGCCACCAGTGACCGCATGAGGGAGAAAGATACGCAGTATTTT; cdr3_aa: CATSDRMREKDTQYF
v_call: TRBV30; j_call: TRBJ1-1; d_call: NA; clone_size: NA; cdr3_nt: TGTGCCTGGAGTTGGGGAGGGAACACTGAAGCTTTCTTT; cdr3_aa: CAWSWGGNTEAFF
v_call: TRBV10-3; j_call: TRBJ1-1; d_call: TRBD1; clone_size: few; cdr3_nt: TGTGCCATCAGTGAGAGGGGACAGGGGGCGACTGAAGCTTTCTTT; cdr3_aa: CAISERGQGATEAFF
v_call: TRBV7-9; j_call: TRBJ2-3; d_call: NA; clone_size: NA; cdr3_nt: TGTGCCAGCAGCCCCGTGGGGACTGGGGATACGCAGTATTTT; cdr3_aa: CASSPVGTGDTQYF
v_call: TRBV18; j_call: TRBJ1-1; d_call: NA; clone_size: NA; cdr3_nt: TGTGCCAGCTCACAATCTCAGGGGTTGTACACTGAAGCTTTCTTT; cdr3_aa: CASSQSQGLYTEAFF
v_call: TRBV18; j_call: TRBJ2-5; d_call: NA; clone_size: NA; cdr3_nt: TGTGCCAGCTCACATGGCAGGGAAGAGACCCAGTACTTC; cdr3_aa: CASSHGREETQYF
v_call: TRBV3-1/TRBV3-2; j_call: TRBJ2-3; d_call: NA; clone_size: once; cdr3_nt: TGTGCCAGCAGCCAATCCCCGGCAGATACGCAGTATTTT; cdr3_aa: CASSQSPADTQYF
v_call: TRBV24-1; j_call: TRBJ2-3; d_call: NA; clone_size: NA; cdr3_nt: TGTGCCACCAGTGTTATAGGGGACACAGATACGCAGTATTTT; cdr3_aa: CATSVIGDTDTQYF
v_call: TRBV15; j_call: TRBJ2-3; d_call: TRBD1; clone_size: NA; cdr3_nt: TGTGCCACCACCCTACTCATGGGACAGGGAAAAGATACGCAGTATTTT; cdr3_aa: CATTLLMGQGKDTQYF
v_call: TRBV19; j_call: TRBJ2-1; d_call: TRBD2; clone_size: NA; cdr3_nt: TGTGCCAGTAGTATCGCGGCTAGCGGCCTACCCTACAATGAGCAGTTCTTC; cdr3_aa: CASSIAASGLPYNEQFF
v_call: TRBV23-1; j_call: TRBJ2-2; d_call: NA; clone_size: NA; cdr3_nt: TGCTCCCACAGGGCCGGGGGGCGCAGGTCCGGGGAGCTGTTTTTT; cdr3_aa: CSHRAGGRRSGELFF
v_call: TRBV5-8; j_call: TRBJ1-5; d_call: NA; clone_size: NA; cdr3_nt: TGTGCCAGCAGAAACCCCTTCGCAGGGCTCAATCAGCCCCAGCATTTT; cdr3_aa: CASRNPFAGLNQPQHF
v_call: TRBV28; j_call: TRBJ2-7; d_call: NA; clone_size: once; cdr3_nt: TGTGCCAGCAGTTTATGGGGCGGGGGGACAGGGACCTACGAGCAGTACTTC; cdr3_aa: CASSLWGGGTGTYEQYF
v_call: TRBV27; j_call: TRBJ1-6; d_call: NA; clone_size: NA; cdr3_nt: TGTGCCAGCAGCCACGGACCCCCGGGATCACCCCTCCACTTT; cdr3_aa: CASSHGPPGSPLHF
v_call: TRBV7-2; j_call: TRBJ1-6; d_call: NA; clone_size: NA; cdr3_nt: TGTGCCAGCAGCTTAACGACGGGGATCTGGTCACCCCTCCACTTT; cdr3_aa: CASSLTTGIWSPLHF